The count of the clone carrying this T cell receptor beta chain is one. Its antigen is currently unknown. This specimen belongs to a study of CD8 T cells in Susac syndrome. Overall study context: Within the sequenced Susac syndrome patient group, five or six exhibited active disease and fewer than 10 were in remission. Treatment status at blood draw for the Susac syndrome patients was therapy-naive, corticosteroids, or intravenous immunoglobulin alone. The study's findings and limits: The greatest CD8+ clonal expansion in Susac occurred in TEMRA cells and in active patients.

With random hexamers, reverse transcription was performed on roughly 0.5 to 1 ug of RNA. Amplification of TCR beta CDR3 spanned 54 Vbeta and 13 Jbeta via immunoSEQ multiplex PCR. TCRdb re-analysed the immunoSEQ multiplex PCR reads in MiXCR, keeping a single row per CDR3 protein. The sample holds approximately 80,000 distinct CDR3 sequences, approximately 94% seen once. Input material: CD8+ T cells from PBMCs. This clonotype originated in a human donor with Susac syndrome.

CDR3 protein: CASQGARYEQYF. CDR3 nucleotide sequence: TGTGCCAGCCAGGGGGCGAGGTACGAGCAGTACTTC. The chain uses TRBV2 and TRBJ2-7, with 8 bases fitting TRBD1. CDR1 SNHLY and CDR2 FYNNEI come from the germline V gene. This CDR3 contains 12 residues. The junction had 4 bases not matched to a gene; V was cut back by 8 bases and J by 4 bases. Full variable domain (outside the CDR3, taken from reference TRBV2 and TRBJ2-7): EPEVTQTPSHQVTQMGQEVILRCVPISNHLYFYWYRQILGQKVEFLVSFYNNEISEKSEIFDDQFSVERPDGSNFTLKIRSTKLEDSAMYFCASQGARYEQYFGPGTRLTVT.